Shown below are 10 T cell receptor beta chains from a single sample sequenced in a study of early T cells in non-severe SARS-CoV-2 infection. MiXCR was run by TCRdb on the 5' RACE reads, yielding one entry per CDR3 protein. The profile covers some 64,000 distinct CDR3 sequences, with 10% to 13% appearing a single time and 1.5% to 2% taken by the ten largest. Sequencing used whole blood. The receptor set was obtained from an adult who was a healthcare worker with PCR-confirmed SARS-CoV-2 infection or an uninfected control (not recorded which).

This clonotype has ten or more counts. The V and J genes are TRBV3-1 and TRBJ2-7; 7 bases are a match to TRBD2. The CDR3 totals 14 residues. Germline assignment: CDR1 LGHDT and CDR2 YNNKEL (reference sequence). V shed 0 bases, J shed 4 bases, and the junction held 3 bases outside the gene matches. CDR3 nucleotides: TGTGCCAGCAGCCAAGACGGGGGGTCTTACGAGCAGTACTTC. Amino acid sequence: CASSQDGGSYEQYF.

This clonotype showed up just a few times. The CDR3 is CSARRGGGASHEQYF. CDR3 sequence (DNA): TGCAGTGCTAGACGAGGAGGGGGGGCGTCCCACGAGCAGTACTTC. The rearrangement uses TRBV20-1 and TRBJ2-7, with a tentative D call TRBD2 (7 bases). The CDR3 sequence is 15 residues long. V lost 2 bases, J lost 5 bases, and 19 bases lay in between. From germline, CDR1 is DFQATT and CDR2 SNEGSKA (reference sequence).

The sample holds a few counts of this clonotype. The chain recombines TRBV5-1 with TRBJ2-1; TRBD1 aligns across 9 bases. After removal of 3 bases from V and 8 bases from J, the junction contained 6 bases not matched to a gene. The germline gives CDR1 SGHRS, CDR2 YFSETQ. CDR3 length equals 14 residues. The CDR3 DNA sequence: TGCGCCAGCAGCTCCCGGGACAGGGACGATGAGCAGTTCTTC. Translation gives CASSSRDRDDEQFF.

This clonotype was seen repeatedly, ten times or more. This chain connects TRBV12-3 or TRBV12-4 to TRBJ1-1; D is undetermined. The V gene lost 11 bases and the J gene lost 1 base, with 11 bases spanning the gap. This CDR3 is 12 amino acids long. The CDR3 protein is CAVAAWNTEAFF. In DNA form, the CDR3 reads TGTGCCGTTGCAGCCTGGAACACTGAAGCTTTCTTT.

This clonotype was counted many times. The V and J genes are TRBV20-1 and TRBJ2-7; a weak D match, TRBD1 (6 bases). Trimming removed 5 bases from V and 2 bases from J, with 10 bases in between. Germline assignment: CDR1 DFQATT and CDR2 SNEGSKA (reference sequence). The CDR3 spans 12 residues. The CDR3: CSADRLTYEQYF. For the CDR3, the DNA is TGCAGTGCTGACAGGCTAACCTACGAGCAGTACTTC.

Ten or more counts support this clonotype. This rearrangement joins TRBV9 to TRBJ2-2; TRBD2 is a possible D gene (7 bases). Germline V gives CDR1 SGDLS, CDR2 YYNGEE. Trimming stripped 0 bases from V and 4 bases from J, with 13 bases between. The CDR3 is 16 residues long. The CDR3 DNA is TGTGCCAGCAGCGTAGATCCCGGGGGGCGCACCGGGGAGCTGTTTTTT. Amino acid sequence: CASSVDPGGRTGELFF. Variable domain in full (rest from reference TRBV9 and TRBJ2-2): DSGVTQTPKHLITATGQRVTLRCSPRSGDLSVYWYQQSLDQGLQFLIQYYNGEERAKGNILERFSAQQFPDLHSELNLSSLELGDSALYFCASSVDPGGRTGELFFGEGSRLTVL.

This clonotype was seen a few times. The V gene is TRBV12-3 or TRBV12-4, the J gene TRBJ1-6; D gene ambiguous. The CDR3 length is 14 residues. The ends were cut back, 2 bases at V and 6 bases at J, with 8 bases in the middle. The CDR3 nucleotides read TGTGCCAGCAGTTTATTAGGAGCTAATTCACCCCTCCACTTT. As protein: CASSLLGANSPLHF.

DNA for the CDR3: TGTGCCAGCAGTCCCGGGGCGGGGTCTGGAAACACCATATATTTT. Its protein product is CASSPGAGSGNTIYF. The chain joins TRBV12-3 or TRBV12-4 to TRBJ1-3; D is possibly TRBD1 (5 bases). CDR3 size: 15 residues. With 5 bases removed from V and 1 base from J, the gap between germline ends came to 12 bases.

This clonotype was observed at least ten times. The chain carries TRBV6-5 and TRBJ2-7; 10 nucleotides agree with TRBD2. The CDR3 spans 15 residues. With 10 bases clipped from V and 4 bases from J, the junction kept 13 bases outside the gene matches. Germline-derived CDR1 and CDR2 are MNHEY and SVGAGI. CDR3 nucleotide sequence: TGTGCCACCTCGGGAAGCGGGGGGGCCGTGTACGAGCAGTACTTC. Its translation: CATSGSGGAVYEQYF.

For this clonotype: A much larger clone lies one base from this, so it may be a read error. Without the conserved terminal phenylalanine or tryptophan, this CDR3 likely stems from a read error. V and J are TRBV11-2 and TRBJ2-1; D not certain. This CDR3 is built from 13 residues. The ends were cut back, 2 bases at V and 5 bases at J, with 7 bases in the middle. Germline V gives CDR1 SGHAT, CDR2 FQNNGV. The CDR3 DNA sequence: TGTGCCAGCAGCTTAACGGCGGACAATGAGCAGTTCTCC. It codes for CASSLTADNEQFS.